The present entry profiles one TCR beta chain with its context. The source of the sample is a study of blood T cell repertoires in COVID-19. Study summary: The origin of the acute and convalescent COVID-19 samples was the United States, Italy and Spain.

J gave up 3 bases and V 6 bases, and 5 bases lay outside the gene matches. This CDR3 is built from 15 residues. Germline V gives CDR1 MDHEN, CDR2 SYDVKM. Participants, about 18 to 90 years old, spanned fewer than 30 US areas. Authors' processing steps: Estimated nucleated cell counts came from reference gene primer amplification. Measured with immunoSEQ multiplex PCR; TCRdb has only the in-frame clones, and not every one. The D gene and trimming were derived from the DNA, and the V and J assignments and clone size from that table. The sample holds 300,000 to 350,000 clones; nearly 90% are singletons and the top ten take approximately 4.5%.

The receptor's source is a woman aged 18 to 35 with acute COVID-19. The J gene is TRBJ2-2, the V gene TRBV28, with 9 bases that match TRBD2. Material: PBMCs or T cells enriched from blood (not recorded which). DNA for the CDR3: TGTGCCAGCAGAGCCGGGACTAGCTACACCGGGGAGCTGTTTTTT. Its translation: CASRAGTSYTGELFF.